This entry lists 28 T cell receptor beta chains sequenced from one sample in a study of T-cell memory formation after mild COVID-19. From the 5' RACE reads, TCRdb called clonotypes with MiXCR, one entry per CDR3 protein. The table shows hundreds of thousands of distinct CDR3 sequences, with approximately 15% occurring only once. The source material was PBMCs or a T cell subset sorted from them (not recorded which). Source of these receptors: a man aged 18-30 years who had mild COVID-19 (a few samples of this study predate the infection). Cell type and time point are not known.

This clonotype occurred once. The chain is built from TRBV3-1 and TRBJ1-2; perhaps TRBD1 as D (5 bases). The germline gives CDR1 LGHDT, CDR2 YNNKEL (reference sequence). V lost 2 bases to trimming and J lost 3 bases, with 13 bases between them. The CDR3 runs to 15 residues. The CDR3 DNA sequence: TGTGCCAGCAGCCAATGGACCGGGGGACACTATGGCTACACCTTC. Translated: CASSQWTGGHYGYTF.

The chain recombines TRBV9 with TRBJ2-3; TRBD2 matches at 8 bases. The CDR3 runs 17 residues. CDR1 and CDR2 (germline): SGDLS, YYNGEE. Trimming removed 3 bases from V and 8 bases from J; junction bases left unmatched: 17. The CDR3 is CASSGWESGGPLGTQYF. Written as DNA, the CDR3 is TGTGCCAGCAGCGGCTGGGAAAGCGGGGGCCCTCTGGGTACGCAGTATTTT.

This clonotype was counted a few times. The chain recombines TRBV7-8 with TRBJ2-5, with D possibly being TRBD1 or TRBD2 (5 bases each). V dropped 4 bases and J dropped 2 bases, with 14 bases sitting between them. Germline V gene sequence: CDR1 SGHVS, CDR2 FQNEAQ. The CDR3 contains 15 residues. The CDR3 protein is CASSYGAYGQETQYF. CDR3 nucleotides: TGTGCCAGCAGCTACGGGGCCTACGGGCAAGAGACCCAGTACTTC.

The genes are TRBV10-3 and TRBJ1-5; weak D call: TRBD1 (5 bases). CDR1 and CDR2 from the germline V gene are ENHRY and SYGVKD. The CDR3 loop spans 13 amino acids. V was shortened by 4 bases and J by 6 bases, with 10 bases between the two germline ends. The CDR3 reads CAISGRGGQPQHF. CDR3 coding DNA: TGTGCCATCAGTGGTAGGGGAGGTCAGCCCCAGCATTTT.

V and J are TRBV4-3 and TRBJ2-2; D may be TRBD2 (6 bases). CDR3 length equals 15 residues. Germline CDR1 reads LGHNA; CDR2 reads YSLEER. Deletions cut 3 bases from V and 7 bases from J, with 15 bases between. Here the CDR3 reads CASSHFRQGGGELFF. In DNA form, the CDR3 reads TGCGCCAGCAGCCATTTTAGGCAGGGAGGCGGGGAGCTGTTTTTT.

The chain employs TRBV28 and TRBJ2-5; 8 bases map to TRBD1. The CDR3 loop spans 12 amino acids. From germline, CDR1 is MDHEN and CDR2 SYDVKM. J gave up 12 bases and V 6 bases, and 9 bases lay outside the gene matches. The DNA of the CDR3 is TGTGCCAGCAGCTCCTCGGGACAGGAAGAGTACTTC. Protein product: CASSSSGQEEYF.

V is TRBV20-1 and J is TRBJ2-7, with D perhaps TRBD2 (6 bases). This CDR3 has 14 amino acids. Per germline, CDR1 DFQATT and CDR2 SNEGSKA (reference sequence). Trimming removed 0 bases at V and 6 bases at J, with 15 bases between. CDR3 in amino acids: CSARDLGRWGEQYF. CDR3 in DNA: TGCAGTGCTAGAGATCTTGGGAGGTGGGGCGAGCAGTACTTC.

CDR3 bases: TGTGCCAGCAGCTTAGAAGGAGCTAACTCCTACGAGCAGTACTTC. Translated: CASSLEGANSYEQYF. The gene calls are TRBV7-6 and TRBJ2-7; D not resolved. V gave up 1 base and J gave up 0 bases, with 10 bases separating them. CDR3 length equals 15 residues. Germline V lookup: CDR1 SGHVS, CDR2 FNYEAQ.

The chain combines TRBV18 with TRBJ2-7; no clear D gene. V lost 11 bases and J 2 bases, leaving 7 bases between the germline ends. The CDR3 spans 10 residues. Germline lookup yields CDR1 KGHSH and CDR2 LQKENI. This CDR3 is CARVPYEQYF. The CDR3 DNA reads TGTGCCCGCGTTCCCTACGAGCAGTACTTC.

This clonotype was observed a few times. The chain combines TRBV20-1 with TRBJ2-7; D is unclear. Germline lookup yields CDR1 DFQATT and CDR2 SNEGSKA (reference sequence). V shed 1 base and J shed 7 bases, with 11 bases lying between them. The CDR3 length is 12 residues. CDR3: CSARVGILEQYF. The CDR3 DNA follows: TGCAGTGCTAGAGTAGGGATCCTAGAGCAGTACTTC.

This CDR3 is CATSDFAGGLENIQYF. As DNA, the CDR3 is TGTGCCACCAGTGATTTCGCAGGGGGCCTTGAAAACATTCAGTACTTC. The chain carries TRBV24-1 and TRBJ2-4; 8 bases align to TRBD1. CDR3 length: 16 residues. The germline V gene has CDR1 KGHDR and CDR2 SFDVKD. Losses at the gene ends were 1 base for V and 5 bases for J; bases not matched to a gene: 6.

This clonotype showed up just once. J is TRBJ2-5 and V is TRBV6-5; D possibly corresponds to TRBD2 (6 bases). Germline V gene lookup returns CDR1 MNHEY and CDR2 SVGAGI. CDR3 length equals 13 residues. V was shortened by 2 bases and J by 7 bases, with 11 bases between the two germline ends. In nucleotides, the CDR3 is TGTGCCAGCAGTTACGGAGGGAAAGGGACCCAGTACTTC. The encoded protein is CASSYGGKGTQYF.

CDR3 DNA sequence: TGTGCCACCAACCCTCAGGGGGGCCGGGAGACCCAGTACTTC. Residues: CATNPQGGRETQYF. V and J are TRBV6-5 and TRBJ2-5, with D tentatively TRBD1 (7 bases). The germline V gene encodes CDR1 MNHEY and CDR2 SVGAGI. The V and J ends lost 10 bases and 5 bases respectively, with 20 bases between them. There are 14 residues in the CDR3.

This clonotype was seen many times. The chain uses TRBV5-1 and TRBJ2-7; D is perhaps TRBD1 (5 bases). The V and J ends lost 4 bases and 6 bases respectively, with 14 bases between them. CDR3 length: 13 residues. From germline, CDR1 is SGHRS and CDR2 YFSETQ. The CDR3 region has the DNA TGCGCCAGCAGCGCCGGACAAGTCCCCGAGCAGTACTTC. This codes for CASSAGQVPEQYF.

Only a few counts were recorded for this clonotype. J is TRBJ2-1 and V is TRBV11-2, with 9 bases lining up with TRBD2. Germline CDR1 is SGHAT and CDR2 is FQNNGV. J lost 2 bases, V lost 4 bases, and 3 bases had no gene match. The CDR3 runs 15 residues. CDR3 nucleotide sequence: TGTGCCAGCAGCTCGATAGCGGGGGCCTACAATGAGCAGTTCTTC. It translates to CASSSIAGAYNEQFF.

The chain links TRBV7-2 to TRBJ2-5; perhaps TRBD2 as D (5 bases). Germline values: CDR1 SGHTA, CDR2 FQGNSA. CDR3 length: 15 amino acids. Deletions cut 3 bases from V and 3 bases from J, with 14 bases between. The CDR3 protein is CASSFLLGLKETQYF. In DNA, the CDR3 is TGTGCCAGCAGCTTCCTACTAGGTCTTAAAGAGACCCAGTACTTC.

The chain is built from TRBV18 and TRBJ2-7; D is tentatively TRBD1 or TRBD2 (5 bases each). This CDR3 spans 12 amino acids. Per the germline V gene, CDR1 is KGHSH and CDR2 is LQKENI. The CDR3 nucleotides read TGTGCCAGCTCGGATTCACCGGGGCCGGTCCTCGTC. It is translated as CASSDSPGPVLV.

This clonotype was detected a few times. The chain carries TRBV4-3 and TRBJ2-6; no reliable D call. This CDR3 comprises 13 residues. V was shortened by 6 bases and J by 2 bases, with 5 bases between the two germline ends. Germline V gene data show CDR1 as LGHNA and CDR2 as YSLEER. The CDR3 DNA follows: TGCGCCAGCAGTGGAACTGGGGCCAACGTCCTGACTTTC. It is translated as CASSGTGANVLTF.

The V gene is TRBV2, the J gene TRBJ2-7; perhaps TRBD1 as D (5 bases). Germline CDR1 and CDR2: SNHLY and FYNNEI. The CDR3 has 14 amino acids. V was clipped by 8 bases and J by 6 bases, with 20 bases between them. The CDR3, as DNA: TGTGCCAGCTGGGAAATGACAGATTGGAGCGAGCAGTACTTC. Amino acids: CASWEMTDWSEQYF.

This clonotype has ten or more counts. The chain carries TRBV29-1 and TRBJ2-5; 7 nucleotides align to TRBD1. V trimming: 4 bases; J trimming: 3 bases; junction bases outside the gene matches: 5. Germline loops: CDR1 SQVTM, CDR2 ANQGSEA. The CDR3 loop spans 13 amino acids. For the CDR3, the DNA is TGCAGCGTTGCCAGGGGGTTAGAAGAGACCCAGTACTTC. It yields the protein CSVARGLEETQYF.

This clonotype was picked up a small number of times. The CDR3, as DNA: TGTGCCAGCAGGTTTGAGACCCAGTACTTC. Protein: CASRFETQYF. The V gene is TRBV6-6, the J gene TRBJ2-5; D gene ambiguous. This CDR3 region has 10 residues. V lost 6 bases, J lost 5 bases, and 4 bases lay in between. The germline V gene has CDR1 MNHNY and CDR2 SVGAGI (reference sequence).

The chain couples TRBV2 to TRBJ2-7; the D call may be TRBD1 or TRBD2 (6 bases each). Germline loops: CDR1 SNHLY, CDR2 FYNNEI. The CDR3 loop spans 12 amino acids. This chain's CDR3 is CASGEGGDEQYV. CDR3 DNA sequence: TGTGCCAGCGGTGAGGGGGGTGACGAGCAGTACGTC.

The rearrangement joins TRBV6-2 or TRBV6-3 to TRBJ2-5; D gene unclear. This CDR3 region has 15 residues. CDR1 and CDR2 from the germline V gene are MNHEY and SVGEGT. V lost 6 bases and J 6 bases, leaving 20 bases between the germline ends. For the CDR3, the DNA is TGTGCCAGCAGCGTCCCTGGGCCCCGCTACAAGACCCAGTACTTC. Amino acids: CASSVPGPRYKTQYF.

This clonotype occurred a few times. This chain connects TRBV7-3 to TRBJ1-4, with D uncertain. Germline-derived CDR1 and CDR2 are SGHTA and FQGTGA. V was shortened by 5 bases and J by 8 bases, with 12 bases between the two germline ends. The CDR3 length is 13 residues. The CDR3 nucleotides are TGTGCCAGCAGCCCCCGAGTGGGGGAAAAACTGTTTTTT. This translates into CASSPRVGEKLFF.

The V and J genes are TRBV9 and TRBJ1-2; no reliable D call. The CDR3 runs 15 residues. V was shortened by 4 bases and J by 2 bases, with 15 bases between the two germline ends. CDR1 is SGDLS and CDR2 is YYNGEE in the germline V gene. CDR3 coding DNA: TGTGCCAGCAGCCCCCAGGAGGGCAGGAACTATGGCTACACCTTC. Amino acids: CASSPQEGRNYGYTF.

This clonotype turned up a few times. V and J are TRBV20-1 and TRBJ2-1; D is undetermined. CDR1 is DFQATT and CDR2 is SNEGSKA in the germline V gene (reference sequence). The CDR3 is 10 residues long. Trimming removed 1 base from V and 10 bases from J, with 5 bases in between. The CDR3 region is CSARGREQFF. The CDR3 DNA is TGCAGTGCTAGAGGAAGGGAGCAGTTCTTC.

This clonotype came up a few times. The chain couples TRBV15 to TRBJ1-4; the D is unclear. The germline V gene encodes CDR1 LNHNV and CDR2 YYDKDF (reference sequence). The V end was cut by 2 bases, the J end by 0 bases, with 4 bases between. The CDR3 has 14 amino acids. The CDR3 nucleotides read TGTGCCACCAGCAGACAGGCAACTAATGAAAAACTGTTTTTT. This gives the protein CATSRQATNEKLFF.

This clonotype came up a few times. One end of the junction varies from germline; a read error may be responsible. The genes are TRBV12-3 or TRBV12-4 and TRBJ1-1; D not resolved. This CDR3 comprises 15 residues. The CDR3: CASSLEGYGNAEAFF. The CDR3 region has the DNA TGTGCCAGCAGTTTAGAAGGGTACGGGAACGCTGAAGCTTTCTTT.